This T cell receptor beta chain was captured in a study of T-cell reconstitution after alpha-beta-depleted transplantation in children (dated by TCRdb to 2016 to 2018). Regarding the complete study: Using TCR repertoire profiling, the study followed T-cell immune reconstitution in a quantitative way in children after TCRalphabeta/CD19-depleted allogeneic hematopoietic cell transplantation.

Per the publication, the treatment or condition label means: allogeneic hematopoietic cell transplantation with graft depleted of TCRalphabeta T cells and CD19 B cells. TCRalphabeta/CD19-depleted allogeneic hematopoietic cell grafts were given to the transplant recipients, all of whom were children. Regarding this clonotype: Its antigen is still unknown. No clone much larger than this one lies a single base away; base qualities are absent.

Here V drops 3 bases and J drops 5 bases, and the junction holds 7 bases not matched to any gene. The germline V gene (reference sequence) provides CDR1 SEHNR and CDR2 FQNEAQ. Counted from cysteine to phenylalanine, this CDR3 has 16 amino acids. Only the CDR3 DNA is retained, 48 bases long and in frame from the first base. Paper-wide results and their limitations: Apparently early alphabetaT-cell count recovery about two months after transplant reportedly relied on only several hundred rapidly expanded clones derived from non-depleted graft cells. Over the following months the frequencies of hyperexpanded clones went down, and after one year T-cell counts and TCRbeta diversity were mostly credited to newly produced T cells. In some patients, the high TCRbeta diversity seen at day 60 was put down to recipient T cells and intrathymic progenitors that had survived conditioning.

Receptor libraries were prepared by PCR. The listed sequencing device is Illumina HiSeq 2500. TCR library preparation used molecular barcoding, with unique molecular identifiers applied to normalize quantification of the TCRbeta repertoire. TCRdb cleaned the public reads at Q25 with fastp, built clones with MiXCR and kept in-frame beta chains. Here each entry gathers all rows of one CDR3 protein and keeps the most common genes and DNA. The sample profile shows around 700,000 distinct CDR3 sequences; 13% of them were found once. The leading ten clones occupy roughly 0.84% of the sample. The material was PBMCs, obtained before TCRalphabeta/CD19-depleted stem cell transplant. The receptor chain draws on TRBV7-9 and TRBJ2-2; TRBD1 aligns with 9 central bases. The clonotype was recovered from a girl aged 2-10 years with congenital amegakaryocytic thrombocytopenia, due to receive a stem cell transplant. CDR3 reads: CASSLVDRGWTGELFF. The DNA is TGTGCCAGCAGCTTGGTGGACAGGGGATGGACCGGGGAGCTGTTTTTT.